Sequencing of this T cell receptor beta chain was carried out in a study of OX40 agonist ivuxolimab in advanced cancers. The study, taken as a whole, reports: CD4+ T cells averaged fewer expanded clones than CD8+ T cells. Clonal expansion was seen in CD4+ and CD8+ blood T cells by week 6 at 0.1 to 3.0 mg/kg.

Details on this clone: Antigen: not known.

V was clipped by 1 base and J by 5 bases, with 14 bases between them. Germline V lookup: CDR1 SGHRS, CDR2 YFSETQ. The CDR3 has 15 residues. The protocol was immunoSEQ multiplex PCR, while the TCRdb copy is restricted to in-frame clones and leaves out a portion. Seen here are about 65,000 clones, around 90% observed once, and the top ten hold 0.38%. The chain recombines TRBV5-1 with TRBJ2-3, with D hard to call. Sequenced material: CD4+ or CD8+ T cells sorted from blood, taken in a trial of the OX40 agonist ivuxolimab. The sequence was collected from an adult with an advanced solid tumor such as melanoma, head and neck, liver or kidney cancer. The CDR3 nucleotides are TGCGCCAGCAGCTTGAGAGGTGTCGAGAAAGATACGCAGTATTTT. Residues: CASSLRGVEKDTQYF.